The present T cell receptor beta chain was sequenced within a study of blood T cell repertoires in COVID-19. Study in general: T cells, B-cell-depleted T cells, or PBMCs supplied cDNA or gDNA.

V lost 1 base and J 7 bases, leaving 16 bases between the germline ends. The germline V gene has CDR1 SGHVS and CDR2 FQNEAQ. The CDR3 is 15 amino acids. As originally analysed: Estimation of nucleated cell counts relied on the amplification of reference gene primers. The data were produced by immunoSEQ multiplex PCR, yet TCRdb's version contains in-frame clones alone and is incomplete. V and J calls and clone size follow that table, whereas D and trimming were derived from the DNA. This table holds about 140,000 clones, under 85% found once. Participants' own reports of clinical history determined their cohort assignment.

V and J are TRBV7-8 and TRBJ1-2, with D maybe TRBD1 (6 bases). This clonotype originated in a woman under 30 who had been exposed to COVID-19. The sample was PBMCs or T cells enriched from blood (not recorded which). CDR3 region: CASSLVGGRGGGYTF. Here the CDR3 DNA reads TGTGCCAGCAGCTTAGTCGGGGGGCGGGGCGGTGGCTACACCTTC.